This T cell receptor beta chain originates from a study of cytomegalovirus exposure and HLA in healthy donors. CDR1 is MNHEY and CDR2 is SVGAGI in the germline V gene. The CDR3 consists of 14 residues. Trimming removed 7 bases from V and 4 bases from J; junction bases left unmatched: 8. Primers: 60 Vbeta forward and 13 Jbeta reverse. Clones were sequenced by immunoSEQ multiplex PCR, and TCRdb holds only the in-frame ones, with some missing. The sample contains 100,000 to 150,000 clones, approximately 83% of which appear only once. This chain links TRBV6-5 with TRBJ1-1, with 8 bases that match TRBD1. Sequencing was done on a sample of PBMCs. This TCR derives from a woman between 35 and 50 years old in good health and CMV-seropositive. CDR3 sequence (DNA): TGTGCCAGCACCCTGGACAGGGTCTCCACTGAAGCTTTCTTT. As protein: CASTLDRVSTEAFF.